The source of this T cell receptor beta chain is a study of blood T cell repertoires in COVID-19. This clone was seen a few times. CDR3 size: 16 residues. V was pared by 2 bases and J by 3 bases, with 6 bases of the junction left unmatched. Germline V gives CDR1 ENHRY, CDR2 SYGVKD. Assay: immunoSEQ multiplex PCR; the TCRdb copy retains only in-frame clones and omits some. The data hold 65,000 to 70,000 clones, with roughly 80% observed a single time. The chain links TRBV10-3 to TRBJ2-7; 11 bases are a match to TRBD2. This receptor was taken from a man between 60 and 75 years old with acute or convalescent COVID-19. The source material was peripheral blood. The CDR3 bases are TGTGCCATCAGTGAGACTAGCGGGGGCCCCATCTACGAGCAGTACTTC. It translates to CAISETSGGPIYEQYF.